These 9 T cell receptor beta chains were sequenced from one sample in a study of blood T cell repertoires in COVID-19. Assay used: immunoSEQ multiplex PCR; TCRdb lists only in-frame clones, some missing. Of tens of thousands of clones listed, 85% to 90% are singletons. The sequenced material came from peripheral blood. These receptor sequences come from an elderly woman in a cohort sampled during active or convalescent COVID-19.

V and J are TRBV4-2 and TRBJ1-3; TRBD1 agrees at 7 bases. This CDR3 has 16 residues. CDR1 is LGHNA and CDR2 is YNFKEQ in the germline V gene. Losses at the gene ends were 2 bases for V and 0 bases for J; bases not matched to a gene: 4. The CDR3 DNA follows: TGTGCCAGCAGCCAATCCCCAGGGGGCTCTGGAAACACCATATATTTT. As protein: CASSQSPGGSGNTIYF.

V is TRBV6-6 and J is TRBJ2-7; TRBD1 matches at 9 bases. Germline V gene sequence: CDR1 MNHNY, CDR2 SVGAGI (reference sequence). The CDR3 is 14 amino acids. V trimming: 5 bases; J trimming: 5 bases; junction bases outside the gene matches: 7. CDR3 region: CASSTGGLVHEQYF. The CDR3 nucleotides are TGTGCCAGCAGTACAGGGGGCCTGGTCCACGAGCAGTACTTC.

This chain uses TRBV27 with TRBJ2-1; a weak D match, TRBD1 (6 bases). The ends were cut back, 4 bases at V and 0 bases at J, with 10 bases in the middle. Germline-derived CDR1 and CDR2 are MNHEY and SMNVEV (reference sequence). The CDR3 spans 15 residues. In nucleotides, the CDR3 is TGTGCCAGCAGTTCGCAGGGGAACTCCTACAATGAGCAGTTCTTC. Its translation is CASSSQGNSYNEQFF.

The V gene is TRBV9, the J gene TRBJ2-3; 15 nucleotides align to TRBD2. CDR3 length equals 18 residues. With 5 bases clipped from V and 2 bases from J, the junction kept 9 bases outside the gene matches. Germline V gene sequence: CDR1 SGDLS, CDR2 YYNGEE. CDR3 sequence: CASSRGLAGGPFTDTQYF. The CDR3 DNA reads TGTGCCAGCAGTCGAGGACTAGCGGGAGGGCCTTTCACAGATACGCAGTATTTT.

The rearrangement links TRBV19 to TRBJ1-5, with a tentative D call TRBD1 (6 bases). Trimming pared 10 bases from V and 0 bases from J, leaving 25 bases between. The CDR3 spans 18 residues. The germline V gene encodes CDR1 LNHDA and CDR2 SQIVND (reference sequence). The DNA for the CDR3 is TGTGCCACCCTTGGTGGCCAGGGGCTTTATCCTAGCAATCAGCCCCAGCATTTT. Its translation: CATLGGQGLYPSNQPQHF.

CDR3 amino acids: CASSERTSYEQYV. CDR3 nucleotides: TGTGCCAGCAGTGAACGGACTTCCTACGAGCAGTACGTC. The chain is built from TRBV6-1 and TRBJ2-7; possibly TRBD2 for D (5 bases). Deletions cut 2 bases from V and 1 base from J, with 6 bases between. The CDR3 is 13 amino acids. Germline CDR1 and CDR2: MNHNS and SASEGT.

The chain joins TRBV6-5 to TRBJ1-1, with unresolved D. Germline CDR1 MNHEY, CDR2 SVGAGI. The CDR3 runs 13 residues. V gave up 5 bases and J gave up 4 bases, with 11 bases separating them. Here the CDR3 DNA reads TGTGCCAGCAGTCGACCAGGTGTCACTGAAGCTTTCTTT. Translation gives CASSRPGVTEAFF.

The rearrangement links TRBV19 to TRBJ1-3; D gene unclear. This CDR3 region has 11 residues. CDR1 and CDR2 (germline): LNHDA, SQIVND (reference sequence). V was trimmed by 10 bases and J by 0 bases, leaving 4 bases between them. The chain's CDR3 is CATNSGNTIYF. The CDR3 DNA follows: TGTGCCACTAACTCTGGAAACACCATATATTTT.

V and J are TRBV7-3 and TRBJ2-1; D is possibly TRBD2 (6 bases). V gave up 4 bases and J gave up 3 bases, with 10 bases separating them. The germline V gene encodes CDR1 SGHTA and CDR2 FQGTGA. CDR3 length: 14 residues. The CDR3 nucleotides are TGTGCCAGCAGCTCCCCCGGGAGCTACAATGAGCAGTTCTTC. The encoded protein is CASSSPGSYNEQFF. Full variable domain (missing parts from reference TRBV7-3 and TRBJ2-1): GAGVSQTPSNKVTEKGKYVELRCDPISGHTALYWYRQSLGQGPEFLIYFQGTGAADDSGLPNDRFFAVRPEGSVSTLKIQRTERGDSAVYLCASSSPGSYNEQFFGPGTRLTVL.